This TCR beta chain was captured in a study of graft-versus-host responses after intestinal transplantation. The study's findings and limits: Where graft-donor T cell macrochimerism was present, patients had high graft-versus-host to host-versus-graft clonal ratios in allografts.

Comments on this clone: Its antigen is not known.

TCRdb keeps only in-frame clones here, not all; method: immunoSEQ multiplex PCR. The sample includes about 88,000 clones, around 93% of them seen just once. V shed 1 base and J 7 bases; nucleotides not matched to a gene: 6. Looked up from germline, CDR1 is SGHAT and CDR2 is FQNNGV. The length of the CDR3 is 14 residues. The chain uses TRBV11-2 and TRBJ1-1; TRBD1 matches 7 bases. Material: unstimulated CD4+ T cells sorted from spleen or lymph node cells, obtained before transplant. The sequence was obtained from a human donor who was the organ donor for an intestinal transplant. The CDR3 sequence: CASSLASGGGEAFF. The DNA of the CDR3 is TGTGCCAGCAGCTTAGCTTCAGGGGGTGGTGAAGCTTTCTTT.